This entry lists 9 T cell receptor beta chains sequenced from one sample in a study of blood T cells in healthy people across ages. A J-beta primer mix and a sample-barcoded 5' primer were used in a second PCR of about 6 to 12 cycles. TCRdb itself ran the 5' RACE reads through MiXCR, one entry per CDR3 protein. The table lists over 500,000 distinct CDR3 sequences, about a quarter of them singletons. These data also formed part of another study, on T cells of mothers and their children.

The sequencing sample was made of blood. Receptors originate from a boy aged 2 to 10 in good health.

The rearrangement joins TRBV28 to TRBJ2-3; 7 bases map to TRBD2. The germline V gene has CDR1 MDHEN and CDR2 SYDVKM. V lost 3 bases and J lost 5; bases outside the gene matches: 11. The CDR3 contains 16 residues. The DNA of the CDR3 is TGTGCCAGCAGTTTTGGGAGGCGGGAGTCTGGAGATACGCAGTATTTT. Amino acid sequence: CASSFGRRESGDTQYF.

This chain connects TRBV7-2 to TRBJ2-5, with D perhaps matching TRBD1 (5 bases). The DNA end lines up better with TRBJ2-1; the J call may be wrong. Germline assignment: CDR1 SGHTA and CDR2 FQGNSA. This CDR3 contains 13 residues. CDR3: CASSVDSHNEQFF. Written as DNA, the CDR3 is TGTGCCAGCAGCGTCGACAGTCACAATGAGCAGTTCTTC.

The chain has TRBV28 and TRBJ1-3; D uncertain. The germline V gene encodes CDR1 MDHEN and CDR2 SYDVKM. The CDR3 runs 12 residues. Trimming removed 0 bases at V and 9 bases at J, with 6 bases between. The CDR3 bases are TGTGCCAGCAGTTTATGGGGGTCCACCATATATTTT. Translating gives CASSLWGSTIYF.

This chain connects TRBV7-3 to TRBJ2-2, with unresolved D. The CDR3 is 14 residues long. Germline lookup yields CDR1 SGHTA and CDR2 FQGTGA. With 1 base removed from V and 6 bases from J, the gap between germline ends came to 9 bases. The CDR3 sequence is CASSLIGEPGELFF. The CDR3 DNA reads TGTGCCAGCAGCTTAATTGGGGAACCCGGGGAGCTGTTTTTT.

This chain connects TRBV5-5 to TRBJ2-3; 14 bases align to TRBD2. Germline lookup yields CDR1 SGHKS and CDR2 YYEKEE (reference sequence). The CDR3 runs to 15 residues. With V trimmed by 4 bases and J by 6 bases, 4 bases remained unmatched. The CDR3 region has the DNA TGTGCCAGCAGCCACGGGACTAGCGGGGGTGATACGCAGTATTTT. It translates to CASSHGTSGGDTQYF. The whole variable domain, filled in from reference TRBV5-5 and TRBJ2-3, reads DAGVTQSPTHLIKTRGQQVTLRCSPISGHKSVSWYQQVLGQGPQFIFQYYEKEERGRGNFPDRFSARQFPNYSSELNVNALLLGDSALYLCASSHGTSGGDTQYFGPGTRLTVL.

The V gene is TRBV20-1, the J gene TRBJ1-6; D unresolved. Germline V lookup: CDR1 DFQATT, CDR2 SNEGSKA (reference sequence). There are 15 residues in the CDR3. V shed 2 bases and J shed 6 bases, with 14 bases lying between them. CDR3 in amino acids: CSARRPGAGNSPLHF. The DNA of the CDR3 is TGCAGTGCTAGACGGCCGGGCGCGGGTAATTCACCCCTCCACTTT.

The J gene is TRBJ2-1, the V gene TRBV7-9; D possibly corresponds to TRBD2 (5 bases). V gave up 5 bases and J gave up 3 bases, with 17 bases separating them. Germline CDR1 is SEHNR and CDR2 is FQNEAQ (reference sequence). The CDR3 is 16 residues long. CDR3 nucleotide sequence: TGTGCCAGCAGCCCGTTGGGAGCAGCTCTCTACAATGAGCAGTTCTTC. Its protein product is CASSPLGAALYNEQFF.

On this clonotype itself: Germline is not matched at one junction end, which may reflect a read error. The chain employs TRBV11-2 and TRBJ2-4; D tentatively fits TRBD1 or TRBD2 (5 bases each). CDR3 length: 15 amino acids. Germline loops: CDR1 SGHAT, CDR2 FQNNGV. The DNA for the CDR3 is TGTGCCTGCAGCTTGGGACGTCTCGTGAAAAACATTCAGTACTTC. Encoded protein: CACSLGRLVKNIQYF.

The chain couples TRBV12-3 or TRBV12-4 to TRBJ2-4; TRBD1 agrees at 9 bases. The CDR3 extends over 13 amino acids. V shed 6 bases and J 7 bases; nucleotides not matched to a gene: 4. The CDR3 coding sequence is TGTGCCAGCAGCCGTGGGACAGGGAACATTCAGTACTTC. This encodes CASSRGTGNIQYF.